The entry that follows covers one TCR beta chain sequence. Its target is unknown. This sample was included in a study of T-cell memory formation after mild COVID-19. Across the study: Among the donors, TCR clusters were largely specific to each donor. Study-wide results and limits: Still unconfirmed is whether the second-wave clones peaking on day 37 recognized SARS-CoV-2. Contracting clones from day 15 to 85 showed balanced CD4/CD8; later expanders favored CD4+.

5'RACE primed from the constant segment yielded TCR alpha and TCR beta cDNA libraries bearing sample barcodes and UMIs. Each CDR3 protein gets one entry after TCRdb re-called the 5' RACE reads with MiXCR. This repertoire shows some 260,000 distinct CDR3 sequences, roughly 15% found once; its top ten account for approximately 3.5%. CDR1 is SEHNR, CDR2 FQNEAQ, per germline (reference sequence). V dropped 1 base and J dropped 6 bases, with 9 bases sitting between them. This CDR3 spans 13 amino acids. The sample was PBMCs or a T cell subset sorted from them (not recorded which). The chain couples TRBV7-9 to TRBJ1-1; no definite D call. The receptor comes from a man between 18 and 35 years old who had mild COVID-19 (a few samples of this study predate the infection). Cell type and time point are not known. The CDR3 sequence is CASSLGAEAEAFF. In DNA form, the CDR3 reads TGTGCCAGCAGCTTAGGGGCAGAGGCTGAAGCTTTCTTT.